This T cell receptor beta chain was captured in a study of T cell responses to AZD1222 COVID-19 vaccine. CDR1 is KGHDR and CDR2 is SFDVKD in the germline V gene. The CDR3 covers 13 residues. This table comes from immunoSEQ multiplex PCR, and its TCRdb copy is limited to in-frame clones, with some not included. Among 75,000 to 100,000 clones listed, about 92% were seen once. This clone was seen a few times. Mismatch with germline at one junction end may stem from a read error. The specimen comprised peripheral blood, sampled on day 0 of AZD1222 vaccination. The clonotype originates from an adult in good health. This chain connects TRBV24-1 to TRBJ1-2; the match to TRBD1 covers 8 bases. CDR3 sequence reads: CATSGLQGAGYTF. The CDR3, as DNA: TGTGCCACCAGTGGTTTGCAGGGGGCTGGCTACACCTTC.